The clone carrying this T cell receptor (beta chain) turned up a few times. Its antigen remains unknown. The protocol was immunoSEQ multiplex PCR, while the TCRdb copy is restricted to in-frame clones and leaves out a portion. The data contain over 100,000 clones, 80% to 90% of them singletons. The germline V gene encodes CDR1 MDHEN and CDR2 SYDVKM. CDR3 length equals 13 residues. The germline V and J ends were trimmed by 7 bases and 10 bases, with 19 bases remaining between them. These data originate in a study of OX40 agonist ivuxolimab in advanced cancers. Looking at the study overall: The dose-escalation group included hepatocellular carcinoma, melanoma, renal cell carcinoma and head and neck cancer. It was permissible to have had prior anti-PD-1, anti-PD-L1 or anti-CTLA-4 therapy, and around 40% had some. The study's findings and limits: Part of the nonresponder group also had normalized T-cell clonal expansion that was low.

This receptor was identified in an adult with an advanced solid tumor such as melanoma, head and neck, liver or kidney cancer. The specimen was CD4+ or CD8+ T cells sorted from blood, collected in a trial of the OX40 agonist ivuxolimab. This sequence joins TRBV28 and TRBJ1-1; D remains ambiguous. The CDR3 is CASTTSGPMGAFF. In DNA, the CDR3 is TGTGCCAGCACCACGAGTGGGCCGATGGGAGCTTTCTTT.